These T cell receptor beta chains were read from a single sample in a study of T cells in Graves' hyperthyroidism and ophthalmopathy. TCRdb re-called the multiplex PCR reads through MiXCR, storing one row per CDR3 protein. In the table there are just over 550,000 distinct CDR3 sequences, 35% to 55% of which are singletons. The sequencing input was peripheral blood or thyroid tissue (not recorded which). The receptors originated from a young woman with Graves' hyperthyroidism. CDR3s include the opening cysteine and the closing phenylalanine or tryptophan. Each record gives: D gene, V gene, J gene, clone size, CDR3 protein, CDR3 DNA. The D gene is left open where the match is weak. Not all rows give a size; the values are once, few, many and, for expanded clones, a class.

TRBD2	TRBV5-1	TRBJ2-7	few	CASSHSGADYEQYF	TGCGCCAGCAGCCATAGCGGGGCCGACTACGAGCAGTACTTC
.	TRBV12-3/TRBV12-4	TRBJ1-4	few	CASSPAGQGNEKLFF	TGTGCCAGCAGTCCCGCGGGGCAGGGCAATGAAAAACTGTTTTTT
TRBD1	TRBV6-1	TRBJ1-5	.	CASSRQGTDSNQPQHF	TGTGCCAGCAGCCGGCAGGGGACAGATAGCAATCAGCCCCAGCATTTT
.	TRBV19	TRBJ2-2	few	CASTPGLADTGELFF	TGTGCCAGTACCCCAGGGCTTGCGGACACCGGGGAGCTGTTTTTT
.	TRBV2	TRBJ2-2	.	CANGRNTGELFF	TGTGCCAACGGCAGGAACACCGGGGAGCTGTTTTTT
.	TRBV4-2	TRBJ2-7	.	CASSQGEDSSYEQYF	TGTGCCAGCAGCCAAGGAGAGGACAGTTCCTACGAGCAGTACTTC
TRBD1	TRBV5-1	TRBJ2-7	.	CASSLQGATTPYEQYF	TGCGCCAGCAGCTTACAGGGGGCTACTACACCCTACGAGCAGTACTTC
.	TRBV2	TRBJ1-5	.	CASSQEVGYQPQHF	TGTGCCAGCAGCCAAGAAGTAGGTTATCAGCCCCAGCATTTT
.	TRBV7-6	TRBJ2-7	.	CASSSGASSYEQYF	TGTGCCAGCAGCAGCGGAGCGAGCTCCTACGAGCAGTACTTC
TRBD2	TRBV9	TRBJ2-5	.	CASSQGFLGLANQETQYF	TGTGCCAGCAGCCAAGGGTTTCTGGGACTAGCGAATCAAGAGACCCAGTACTTC